Below, 20 T cell receptor beta chains from the same sample are listed, as sequenced in a study of beta chain features in type 1 diabetes. Overall study findings and caveats: Across all four CD4+ subsets, people with type 1 diabetes showed modestly shorter TCRB CDR3s.

No antigens are known for them. What was sequenced were expressed TCRB transcripts, since all of the isolated RNA had been reverse transcribed. Sequencing used immunoSEQ multiplex PCR; TCRdb keeps in-frame clones, though not all of them. The table includes over 120,000 clones, about 12% detected once. Material: central memory CD4+ T cells from blood. The receptor source for this set is a man younger than 30 with type 1 diabetes.

This clone was seen a few times. This chain connects TRBV5-1 to TRBJ2-3; 7 bases are shared with TRBD2. Looked up from germline, CDR1 is SGHRS and CDR2 is YFSETQ. The CDR3 extends over 15 amino acids. Germline trimming cut 3 bases from V and 3 bases from J; bases unmatched to any gene: 7. The DNA for the CDR3 is TGCGCCAGCAGCTCGGGGGGAACGCGGACAGATACGCAGTATTTT. Translated: CASSSGGTRTDTQYF.

The J gene is TRBJ2-7, the V gene TRBV10-3; 9 bases are shared with TRBD1. The CDR3 totals 15 residues. J lost 0 bases, V lost 4 bases, and 4 bases had no gene match. Germline CDR1 reads ENHRY; CDR2 reads SYGVKD. DNA of the CDR3: TGTGCCATCAGTGGTAGGACAGGGGCCTCCTACGAGCAGTACTTC. This codes for CAISGRTGASYEQYF.

In its sample, this clone was seen a few times. The rearrangement uses TRBV6-1 and TRBJ2-2; D is uncertain. Germline V gene lookup returns CDR1 MNHNS and CDR2 SASEGT. The CDR3 extends over 13 amino acids. V lost 5 bases and J 4 bases, leaving 8 bases between the germline ends. In DNA form, the CDR3 reads TGTGCCAGCAGTTTTCGGTTCACCGGGGAGCTGTTTTTT. It codes for CASSFRFTGELFF.

The chain has TRBV30 and TRBJ2-3; 8 nucleotides match TRBD2. Looked up from germline, CDR1 is GTSNPN and CDR2 is SVGIG (reference sequence). The CDR3 loop spans 13 amino acids. Trimming cost V 4 bases and J 4 bases; bases outside gene matches: 4. Here the CDR3 DNA reads TGTGCCTGGAACGGGGGGGCCTCAGATACGCAGTATTTT. Encoded protein: CAWNGGASDTQYF.

The chain links TRBV30 to TRBJ2-5, with a weak D call TRBD1 (6 bases). Germline V lookup: CDR1 GTSNPN, CDR2 SVGIG (reference sequence). Trimming removed 8 bases from V and 4 bases from J, with 23 bases in between. The CDR3 covers 15 residues. The CDR3 protein is CAVRYGTLERETQYF. The CDR3, as DNA: TGTGCCGTACGTTACGGGACACTGGAGAGAGAGACCCAGTACTTC.

This clone was detected a few times. The chain has TRBV12-5 and TRBJ1-1; D uncertain. V lost 5 bases, J lost 2 bases, and 6 bases lay in between. Germline CDR1 reads LGHNT; CDR2 reads FRNRAP. CDR3 size: 12 residues. The DNA for the CDR3 is TGTGCTAGTGGTCCTCAAAACACTGAAGCTTTCTTT. This encodes CASGPQNTEAFF.

This clone was seen a handful of times. The gene calls are TRBV2 and TRBJ1-5; 8 bases map to TRBD1. CDR1 and CDR2 (germline): SNHLY, FYNNEI. V was pared by 3 bases and J by 10 bases, with 8 bases of the junction left unmatched. The CDR3 has 14 amino acids. Here the CDR3 reads CASSDGQGRGPQHF. CDR3 nucleotides: TGTGCCAGCAGTGACGGACAGGGTAGAGGCCCCCAGCATTTT.

With regard to this clone: This same CDR3 is encoded by further DNA sequences in the sample. The V call is TRBV5-1, the J call TRBJ2-6, with D possibly matching TRBD2 (5 bases). The CDR3 runs 16 residues. The germline gives CDR1 SGHRS, CDR2 YFSETQ. Deletions cut 2 bases from V and 0 bases from J, with 9 bases between. This CDR3 is CASSLGGLSGANVLTF. CDR3 coding DNA: TGCGCCAGCAGCTTAGGTGGACTCTCTGGGGCCAACGTCCTGACTTTC.

This sequence joins TRBV7-9 and TRBJ2-5; 8 nucleotides align to TRBD2. This CDR3 is built from 15 residues. The germline CDR1 and CDR2 sequences are SEHNR and FQNEAQ (reference sequence). With 2 bases clipped from V and 3 bases from J, the junction kept 5 bases outside the gene matches. The DNA for the CDR3 is TGTGCCAGCAGCTTACCCGGGACTAGTGAAGAGACCCAGTACTTC. Amino acids: CASSLPGTSEETQYF.

This clone was recorded a few times. V usage is TRBV30 and J usage is TRBJ1-5; D is undetermined. The germline CDR1 and CDR2 sequences are GTSNPN and SVGIG (reference sequence). The length of the CDR3 is 13 residues. Trimming took off 5 bases at V and 2 bases at J, with 10 bases between the two ends. Here the CDR3 reads CAWAGVGNQPQHF. The CDR3, as DNA: TGTGCCTGGGCCGGGGTCGGCAATCAGCCCCAGCATTTT.

This clone has a handful of counts. V and J are TRBV9 and TRBJ2-5, with TRBD1 matching 11 bases. The junction had 6 bases not matched to a gene; V was cut back by 4 bases and J by 4 bases. In germline, CDR1 is SGDLS, CDR2 YYNGEE. CDR3 length equals 15 residues. The CDR3 DNA sequence: TGTGCCAGCAGCCCCTGGGACAGGGGGACAGAGACCCAGTACTTC. Residues: CASSPWDRGTETQYF.

This chain uses TRBV5-4 with TRBJ2-1; D not certain. Between the trimmed V and J ends, which lost 4 bases and 4 bases, there was a span of 12 bases. The CDR3 loop spans 14 amino acids. The V gene's germline CDR1 is SGHNT and CDR2 YYREEE (reference sequence). The CDR3 sequence is CASSAPQYYNEQFF. As DNA, the CDR3 is TGTGCCAGCAGCGCACCACAATATTACAATGAGCAGTTCTTC.

On this clone itself: Other DNA variants within this sample encode the same CDR3. The chain combines TRBV29-1 with TRBJ1-6; 11 bases are shared with TRBD1. The CDR3 runs to 13 residues. Germline V lookup: CDR1 SQVTM, CDR2 ANQGSEA. J was trimmed by 10 bases and V by 4 bases; bases with no gene match: 3. This CDR3 reads CSVGGTGGSPLHF. CDR3 sequence (DNA): TGCAGCGTTGGAGGGACAGGGGGGTCACCCCTCCACTTT.

This clone came up a few times. The chain links TRBV6-6 to TRBJ1-3; D remains unclear. There are 15 residues in the CDR3. Per the germline V gene, CDR1 is MNHNY and CDR2 is SVGAGI (reference sequence). The V and J ends lost 2 bases and 0 bases respectively, with 8 bases between them. CDR3 sequence reads: CASSYPASSGNTIYF. CDR3 DNA sequence: TGTGCCAGCAGTTACCCAGCAAGCTCTGGAAACACCATATATTTT.

There are a few counts of this clone. V gene TRBV7-3 combines with J gene TRBJ1-5; D is ambiguous. V lost 5 bases to trimming and J lost 2 bases, with 13 bases between them. The CDR3 runs to 15 residues. Germline-derived CDR1 and CDR2 are SGHTA and FQGTGA. The CDR3 nucleotides read TGTGCCAGCAGCACCCAAGGGAGCGGCAATCAGCCCCAGCATTTT. It specifies CASSTQGSGNQPQHF.

This clone was seen a few times. The rearrangement links TRBV11-2 to TRBJ2-7; 12 nucleotides agree with TRBD1. The CDR3 has 14 residues. Germline V gives CDR1 SGHAT, CDR2 FQNNGV. J was trimmed by 9 bases and V by 2 bases; bases with no gene match: 5. This chain's CDR3 is CASSLRDRGLGQYF. The CDR3 coding sequence is TGTGCCAGCAGCTTAAGGGACAGGGGGCTCGGGCAGTACTTC.

The rearrangement joins TRBV6-5 to TRBJ2-3; tentatively, D is TRBD2 (5 bases). Germline V CDR1 and CDR2: MNHEY, SVGAGI. This CDR3 comprises 14 residues. The ends were cut back, 7 bases at V and 2 bases at J, with 13 bases in the middle. The CDR3 here is CASMRAQNTDTQYF. The CDR3 DNA sequence: TGTGCCAGCATGCGGGCGCAGAACACAGATACGCAGTATTTT.

This clone was counted only a few times. This sequence joins TRBV7-9 and TRBJ1-2, with 9 bases identical to TRBD1. The germline V gene encodes CDR1 SEHNR and CDR2 FQNEAQ (reference sequence). CDR3 size: 16 residues. Trimming removed 7 bases from V and 4 bases from J; junction bases left unmatched: 13. The CDR3 DNA reads TGTGCCAGCACTTGGACAGGGGACAGGGCGGGCTATGGCTACACCTTC. This gives the protein CASTWTGDRAGYGYTF.

The chain carries TRBV27 and TRBJ2-7, with TRBD1 matching 8 bases. Germline V gene data show CDR1 as MNHEY and CDR2 as SMNVEV (reference sequence). There are 14 residues in the CDR3. The V gene end was trimmed by 4 bases and the J gene end by 5 bases; junction bases not matched to a gene: 7. This CDR3 is CASSSPDRVNEQYF. The DNA of the CDR3 is TGTGCCAGCAGTTCCCCGGACAGGGTCAACGAGCAGTACTTC.

This clone occurred a few times. The V call is TRBV18, the J call TRBJ2-1; D is possibly TRBD2 (5 bases). V lost 3 bases, J lost 2 bases, and 17 bases lay in between. Germline V lookup: CDR1 KGHSH, CDR2 LQKENI. This CDR3 contains 17 residues. The CDR3 here is CASSPPIGEGTYNEQFF. The CDR3 DNA sequence: TGTGCCAGCTCACCCCCAATCGGGGAAGGGACCTACAATGAGCAGTTCTTC. The variable domain in full, with the rest retrieved from reference TRBV18 and TRBJ2-1, is NAGVMQNPRHLVRRRGQEARLRCSPMKGHSHVYWYRQLPEEGLKFMVYLQKENIIDESGMPKERFSAEFPKEGPSILRIQQVVRGDSAAYFCASSPPIGEGTYNEQFFGPGTRLTVL.